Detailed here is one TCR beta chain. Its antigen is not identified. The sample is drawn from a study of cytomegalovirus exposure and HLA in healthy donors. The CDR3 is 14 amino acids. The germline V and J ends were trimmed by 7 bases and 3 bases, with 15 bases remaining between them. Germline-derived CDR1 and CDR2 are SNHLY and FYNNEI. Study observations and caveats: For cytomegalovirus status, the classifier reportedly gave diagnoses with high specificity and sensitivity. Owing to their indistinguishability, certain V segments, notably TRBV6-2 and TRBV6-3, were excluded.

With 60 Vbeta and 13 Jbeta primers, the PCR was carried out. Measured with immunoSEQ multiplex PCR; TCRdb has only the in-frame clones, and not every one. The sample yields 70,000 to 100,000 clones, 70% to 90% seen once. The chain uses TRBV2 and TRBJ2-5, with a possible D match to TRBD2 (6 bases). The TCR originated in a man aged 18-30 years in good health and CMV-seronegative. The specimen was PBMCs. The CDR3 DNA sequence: TGTGCCAGCAACGGAGGCGGGGAAAAAGAGACCCAGTACTTC. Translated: CASNGGGEKETQYF.